One sample yielded the 7 T cell receptor beta chains listed below, sequenced in a study of T cells in Graves' hyperthyroidism and ophthalmopathy. TCR beta CDR3 regions were amplified from RNA. Initially, a first-round RT-PCR of the TCR CDR3 employed the HTBI primer set. MiXCR was run by TCRdb on the multiplex PCR reads, yielding one entry per CDR3 protein. The table shows 250,000 to 300,000 distinct CDR3 sequences, with roughly 15% occurring only once. The sequencing sample was made of blood. These receptors all stem from a woman aged 25 to 39 with Graves' hyperthyroidism that later progressed to Graves' ophthalmopathy.

There are a few counts of this clonotype. This chain joins TRBV5-6 and TRBJ2-7; D not resolved. V lost 4 bases, J lost 2 bases, and 7 bases lay in between. Germline V lookup: CDR1 SGHDT, CDR2 YYEEEE. The CDR3 totals 12 residues. The CDR3 loop is CASSSITYEQYF. The CDR3 region has the DNA TGTGCCAGCAGCAGTATAACCTACGAGCAGTACTTC.

Ten or more counts support this clonotype. The V call is TRBV28, the J call TRBJ2-7, with TRBD1 identical over 9 bases. With V trimmed by 4 bases and J by 1 base, 17 bases remained unmatched. CDR3 length equals 19 residues. The germline gives CDR1 MDHEN, CDR2 SYDVKM. The CDR3 sequence: CASSSQTLTGTGMSYEQYF. The CDR3 DNA reads TGTGCCAGCAGTTCTCAGACACTGACCGGGACAGGGATGTCCTACGAGCAGTACTTC.

V gene TRBV19 combines with J gene TRBJ2-4; weak D call: TRBD2 (6 bases). V lost 5 bases and J lost 1, with 9 bases in between. The CDR3 totals 14 residues. CDR1 and CDR2 from the germline V gene are LNHDA and SQIVND (reference sequence). CDR3 coding DNA: TGTGCCAGTAGTCTCCGGGGGGCCAAAAACATTCAGTACTTC. Translating it yields CASSLRGAKNIQYF. The complete variable domain, with remaining parts taken from reference TRBV19 and TRBJ2-4, reads DGGITQSPKYLFRKEGQNVTLSCEQNLNHDAMYWYRQDPGQGLRLIYYSQIVNDFQKGDIAEGYSVSREKKESFPLTVTSAQKNPTAFYLCASSLRGAKNIQYFGAGTRLSVL.

This chain links TRBV28 with TRBJ2-3, with a possible D match to TRBD2 (5 bases). CDR3 size: 14 residues. From germline, CDR1 is MDHEN and CDR2 SYDVKM. The V gene lost 8 bases and the J gene lost 6 bases, with 18 bases spanning the gap. Written as DNA, the CDR3 is TGTGCCAGCTCACCACTGCTAGCCGGCGATACGCAGTATTTT. Protein product: CASSPLLAGDTQYF. Based on the CDR3 plus reference TRBV28 and TRBJ2-3, the full variable domain is DVKVTQSSRYLVKRTGEKVFLECVQDMDHENMFWYRQDPGLGLRLIYFSYDVKMKEKGDIPEGYSVSREKKERFSLILESASTNQTSMYLCASSPLLAGDTQYFGPGTRLTVL.

This chain joins TRBV30 and TRBJ2-3, with D maybe TRBD2 (6 bases). Trimming pared 7 bases from V and 0 bases from J, leaving 20 bases between. This CDR3 contains 16 residues. Germline CDR1 and CDR2: GTSNPN and SVGIG (reference sequence). Written as DNA, the CDR3 is TGTGCCTTCCTACGGGGTAGCGGACTTAGCACAGATACGCAGTATTTT. Amino acids: CAFLRGSGLSTDTQYF.

This clonotype was observed many times. In DNA, the CDR3 is TGTGCCAGCAGCTCCCCTGGGGGCAACACCGGGGAGCTGTTTTTT. Its translation is CASSSPGGNTGELFF. The genes are TRBV7-9 and TRBJ2-2; D perhaps matches TRBD1 (6 bases). V was trimmed by 4 bases and J by 2 bases, leaving 11 bases between them. Germline CDR1 reads SEHNR; CDR2 reads FQNEAQ (reference sequence). This CDR3 region has 15 residues.

This chain connects TRBV19 to TRBJ1-1, with no clear D. The CDR3 consists of 13 residues. Germline V gene sequence: CDR1 LNHDA, CDR2 SQIVND (reference sequence). V was cut by 1 base and J by 4 bases, with 7 bases left in between. Written as DNA, the CDR3 is TGTGCCAGTAGTATAGTTTTGCGCACTGAAGCTTTCTTT. It codes for CASSIVLRTEAFF.